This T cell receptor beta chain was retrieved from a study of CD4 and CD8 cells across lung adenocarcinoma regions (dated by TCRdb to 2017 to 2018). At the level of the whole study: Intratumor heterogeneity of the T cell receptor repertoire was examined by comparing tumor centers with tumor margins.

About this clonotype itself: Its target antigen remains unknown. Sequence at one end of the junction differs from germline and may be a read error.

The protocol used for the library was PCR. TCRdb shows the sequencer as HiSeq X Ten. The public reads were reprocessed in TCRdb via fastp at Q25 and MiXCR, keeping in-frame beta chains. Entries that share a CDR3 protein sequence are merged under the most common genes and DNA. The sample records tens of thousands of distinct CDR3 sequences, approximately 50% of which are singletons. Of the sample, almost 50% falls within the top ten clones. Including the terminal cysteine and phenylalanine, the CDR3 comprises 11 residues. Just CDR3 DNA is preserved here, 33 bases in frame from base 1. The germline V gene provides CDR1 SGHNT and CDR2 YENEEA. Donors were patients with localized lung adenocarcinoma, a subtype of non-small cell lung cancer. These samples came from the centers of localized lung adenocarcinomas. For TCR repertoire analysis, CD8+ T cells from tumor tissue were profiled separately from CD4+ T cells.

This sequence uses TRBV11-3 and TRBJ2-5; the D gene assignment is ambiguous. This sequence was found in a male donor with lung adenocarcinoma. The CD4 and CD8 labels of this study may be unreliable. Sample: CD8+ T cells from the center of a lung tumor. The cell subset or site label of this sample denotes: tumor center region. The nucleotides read TGTGCCAGCAGCTTAGTGGGGAATCGGTTCTTC. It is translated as CASSLVGNRFF.